The rows below give T cell receptor beta chains drawn from one sample of a study of cytomegalovirus exposure and HLA in healthy donors. Profiled with immunoSEQ multiplex PCR; TCRdb holds only in-frame clones, not every one. The sample lists 150,000 to 200,000 clones, more than 70% occurring once. The sequenced sample consisted of PBMCs. The source is a man in his thirties or forties in good health and CMV-seronegative. Both conserved end residues are part of each CDR3. D genes are given only for firm matches. Only part of the rows carry a size: once, few, many, or a class if the clone is expanded.

size | D | J | V | CDR3 | DNA
. | TRBD1 | TRBJ2-7 | TRBV19 | CASSIGLDRGREQYF | TGTGCCAGTAGTATCGGGCTCGACAGGGGGCGAGAGCAGTACTTC
once | . | TRBJ1-1 | TRBV19 | CASRYRDLGTEAFF | TGTGCCAGTAGGTACAGGGATTTGGGCACTGAAGCTTTCTTT
. | TRBD2 | TRBJ2-3 | TRBV30 | CAWRASGRGSTDTQYF | TGTGCCTGGAGGGCTAGCGGGAGGGGAAGCACAGATACGCAGTATTTT
. | . | TRBJ2-6 | TRBV7-3 | CASSIVPRVPRGANVLTF | TGTGCCAGCAGCATCGTGCCGCGAGTGCCGCGCGGGGCCAACGTCCTGACTTTC
. | . | TRBJ1-2 | TRBV28 | CASSLYANADYGYTF | TGTGCCAGCAGTTTATACGCTAATGCGGACTATGGCTACACCTTC
. | TRBD2 | TRBJ2-7 | TRBV27 | CASSHSSGGYEQYF | TGTGCCAGCAGCCACTCTAGCGGGGGCTACGAGCAGTACTTC
. | . | TRBJ1-2 | TRBV9 | CASSDRYKQGYTF | TGTGCCAGCAGCGATCGATACAAACAAGGCTACACCTTC
. | TRBD2 | TRBJ2-1 | TRBV9 | CASSPRTSGGLYGQFF | TGTGCCAGCAGCCCCCGGACTAGCGGGGGCCTCTACGGGCAGTTCTTC
. | . | TRBJ1-3 | TRBV28 | CASSSGGNTIYF | TGTGCCAGCAGCTCAGGGGGAAACACCATATATTTT
. | . | TRBJ2-1 | TRBV5-1 | CASSLDGDFSYNEQFF | TGCGCCAGCAGCCTGGACGGTGATTTCTCCTACAATGAGCAGTTCTTC
. | . | TRBJ2-1 | TRBV27 | CASSYRLEVGDEQFF | TGTGCCAGCAGTTACCGACTAGAAGTAGGAGATGAGCAGTTCTTC
once | TRBD2 | TRBJ2-7 | TRBV11-2 | CASSSGLAGGLLMHEQYF | TGTGCCAGCAGCTCGGGACTAGCGGGAGGGCTTTTGATGCACGAGCAGTACTTC
. | TRBD1 | TRBJ1-1 | TRBV6-1 | CASSELTGSEAFF | TGTGCCAGCAGTGAGCTGACAGGGTCTGAAGCTTTCTTT
. | TRBD2 | TRBJ2-1 | TRBV18 | CASSQLAGAHNEQFF | TGTGCCAGCTCGCAACTAGCGGGAGCACACAATGAGCAGTTCTTC
. | TRBD1 | TRBJ1-2 | TRBV7-6 | CASSSRQGGTVLSYGYTF | TGTGCCAGCAGCTCGCGACAGGGGGGAACCGTCCTGTCCTATGGCTACACCTTC
. | TRBD1 | TRBJ2-7 | TRBV7-2 | CASSVQDRGYEQYF | TGTGCCAGCAGCGTACAGGACAGGGGCTACGAGCAGTACTTC
. | . | TRBJ1-2 | TRBV2 | CASSEAGRGDYGYTF | TGTGCCAGCAGTGAAGCGGGGCGGGGAGACTATGGCTACACCTTC
. | TRBD2 | TRBJ2-3 | TRBV11-2 | CASSLKRTSGADTQYF | TGTGCCAGCAGCCTCAAGCGGACTAGCGGAGCAGATACGCAGTATTTT
. | . | TRBJ2-3 | TRBV5-4 | CASSLDSTSTDTQYF | TGTGCCAGCAGCTTGGATTCTACTAGCACAGATACGCAGTATTTT
. | TRBD1 | TRBJ2-1 | TRBV19 | CATRTGNYNEQFF | TGTGCCACCCGGACAGGCAACTACAATGAGCAGTTCTTC
. | . | TRBJ1-5 | TRBV28 | CASSPPLSPGDQPQHF | TGTGCCAGCAGTCCGCCACTATCTCCGGGGGATCAGCCCCAGCATTTT
. | . | TRBJ2-7 | TRBV10-2 | CASSVLRTGEQYF | TGCGCCAGCAGTGTGCTCAGAACGGGTGAGCAGTACTTC
. | . | TRBJ2-3 | TRBV11-2 | CASRDRQQSTDTQYF | TGTGCCAGCAGGGACCGACAGCAGAGCACAGATACGCAGTATTTT
once | . | TRBJ1-6 | TRBV6-1 | CAGQQGSYNSPLHF | TGTGCCGGTCAACAGGGCAGCTATAATTCACCCCTCCACTTT
. | TRBD2 | TRBJ2-7 | TRBV30 | CAYEGLADYEQYF | TGTGCCTACGAGGGACTAGCGGACTACGAGCAGTACTTC
. | TRBD2 | TRBJ2-1 | TRBV4-3 | CASSQQLAGPVLSSYNEQFF | TGCGCCAGCAGCCAACAACTAGCGGGACCCGTACTAAGCTCCTACAATGAGCAGTTCTTC